This T cell receptor (beta chain) was recorded in a study of multiple sclerosis patients with progressive multifocal leukoencephalopathy. The study's findings and limits: Preferential TRBV-TRBJ pairings or common gene usage were not detected at PML.

Of note for this clone: Its antigen is undetermined.

The repertoire was sequenced with immunoSEQ multiplex PCR; TCRdb's copy has only in-frame clones and lacks some. The sample carries about 28,000 clones, approximately 90% recorded once. Time point specified: before natalizumab initiation. T0 refers to blood drawn before natalizumab was first infused. V gave up 4 bases and J gave up 2 bases, with 9 bases separating them. From germline, CDR1 is SGHRS and CDR2 YFSETQ. There are 13 residues in the CDR3. Material: PBMCs. The receptor was isolated from a human donor with multiple sclerosis. The V and J genes are TRBV5-1 and TRBJ2-5; D is possibly TRBD2 (6 bases). The CDR3 is CASSAGRQETQYF. CDR3 nucleotides: TGCGCCAGCAGCGCCGGGAGACAAGAGACCCAGTACTTC.